A selection of T cell receptor beta chains follows, all from one sample in a study of tissue T cells after allogeneic stem cell transplantation. Data came from immunoSEQ multiplex PCR; TCRdb stores just in-frame clones and leaves some out. Of 42,000 or so clones in the sample, 80% to 95% were seen once. Here the sequenced sample was blood, taken before transplantation. These receptors originate from a woman aged 35 to 70 who later had graft-versus-host disease after an allogeneic stem cell transplant. The CDR3 runs from the conserved cysteine through the conserved F or W. The order of the fields is J gene, V gene, clone size, D gene, CDR3 DNA, CDR3 protein. A D gene is named only where the DNA matches it firmly. For some rows the clone size is stated as once, few or many, or as a class when expanded; others skip it.

j_gene: TRBJ2-7; v_gene: TRBV15; abundance: -; d_gene: TRBD1; CDR3nt: TGTGCCACCAGCGGGACCGGGACAGGGGGACAACAGTACTTC; CDR3aa: CATSGTGTGGQQYF
j_gene: TRBJ2-2; v_gene: TRBV1; abundance: -; d_gene: -; CDR3nt: TGCACCAGCAGCCAAGAGGGGGGAGATTACACCGGGGAGCTGTTTTTT; CDR3aa: CTSSQEGGDYTGELFF
j_gene: TRBJ1-5; v_gene: TRBV7-2; abundance: -; d_gene: -; CDR3nt: TGTGCCAGCAGCGTGGACTACAATCAGCCCCAGCATTTT; CDR3aa: CASSVDYNQPQHF
j_gene: TRBJ1-5; v_gene: TRBV5-3; abundance: once; d_gene: -; CDR3nt: TGTGCCAGAAGCCGGAGACGGACAATAATTAGTCAGCCCCAGCATTTT; CDR3aa: CARSRRRTIISQPQHF
j_gene: TRBJ1-4; v_gene: TRBV4-1; abundance: -; d_gene: TRBD1; CDR3nt: TGCGCCAGCAGCCAAGTACAGGGGAGAAATGAAAAACTGTTTTTT; CDR3aa: CASSQVQGRNEKLFF
j_gene: TRBJ2-1; v_gene: TRBV15; abundance: -; d_gene: TRBD2; CDR3nt: TGTGCCACCAGCGCGTACGGGACTAGCGGGCGGAGCTCCTACAATGAGCAGTTCTTC; CDR3aa: CATSAYGTSGRSSYNEQFF
j_gene: TRBJ2-4; v_gene: TRBV7-2; abundance: -; d_gene: TRBD2; CDR3nt: TGTGCCAGCAGCTTGGGGGGGGTGTTAGCCAAAAACATTCAGTACTTC; CDR3aa: CASSLGGVLAKNIQYF
j_gene: TRBJ2-5; v_gene: TRBV7-2; abundance: -; d_gene: -; CDR3nt: TGTGCCAGCAGCTTAGCAGGGTCACGGGAGACCCAGTACTTC; CDR3aa: CASSLAGSRETQYF
j_gene: TRBJ2-1; v_gene: TRBV24-1; abundance: -; d_gene: TRBD2; CDR3nt: TGTGCCACCAGTGGTTCTAGCGGGAGGGCGGTGAATGAGCAGTTCTTC; CDR3aa: CATSGSSGRAVNEQFF
j_gene: TRBJ2-1; v_gene: TRBV7-9; abundance: -; d_gene: TRBD2; CDR3nt: TGTGCCAGCAGCCACCCGGGACTAGCAGTACCTAGCTCCTACAATGAGCAGTTCTTC; CDR3aa: CASSHPGLAVPSSYNEQFF
j_gene: TRBJ2-1; v_gene: TRBV12-2; abundance: once; d_gene: -; CDR3nt: TGTGCAAGTCGCTTAGCGGGGTTTAGCGGGAGGGTGAGGTGCAATGAGCAGTTCTTC; CDR3aa: CASRLAGFSGRVRCNEQFF
j_gene: TRBJ2-1; v_gene: TRBV15; abundance: once; d_gene: TRBD2; CDR3nt: TGTGCCACCAGCAGAGGACTAGCGGGAGGACCTTACAATGAGCAGTTCTTC; CDR3aa: CATSRGLAGGPYNEQFF
j_gene: TRBJ2-5; v_gene: TRBV11-2; abundance: -; d_gene: -; CDR3nt: TGTGCCAGCAGCCCCGGGACCCAAGCGACCCAGTACTTC; CDR3aa: CASSPGTQATQYF
j_gene: TRBJ2-3; v_gene: TRBV5-4; abundance: -; d_gene: -; CDR3nt: TGTGCCAGCTTTCAGGTCGATAGCACAGATACGCAGTATTTT; CDR3aa: CASFQVDSTDTQYF
j_gene: TRBJ2-5; v_gene: TRBV18; abundance: -; d_gene: -; CDR3nt: TGTGCCAGCTCACCACGGTTGGTAAAAACACAAGAGACCCAGTACTTC; CDR3aa: CASSPRLVKTQETQYF
j_gene: TRBJ2-5; v_gene: TRBV6-5; abundance: -; d_gene: -; CDR3nt: TGTGCCACCCCGGGGTCTCGGCGGGAGACCCAGTACTTC; CDR3aa: CATPGSRRETQYF
j_gene: TRBJ1-6; v_gene: TRBV18; abundance: once; d_gene: -; CDR3nt: TGTGCCAGCTCACCGGGGGGAGATTCACCCCTCCACTTT; CDR3aa: CASSPGGDSPLHF
j_gene: TRBJ2-2; v_gene: TRBV5-6; abundance: -; d_gene: -; CDR3nt: TGTGCCAGCAGCTATGCCTCCTCGCTTCTTAACACCGGGGAGCTGTTTTTT; CDR3aa: CASSYASSLLNTGELFF
j_gene: TRBJ2-1; v_gene: TRBV6-1; abundance: few; d_gene: -; CDR3nt: TGTGCCAGCAGTGAAAGTAACGTCTACAATGAGCAGTTCTTC; CDR3aa: CASSESNVYNEQFF
j_gene: TRBJ2-1; v_gene: TRBV6-2/TRBV6-3; abundance: -; d_gene: -; CDR3nt: TGTGCCAGCAGTTACTCTCCCCCTCCTTTTGATGAGCAGTTCTTC; CDR3aa: CASSYSPPPFDEQFF
j_gene: TRBJ2-1; v_gene: TRBV9; abundance: -; d_gene: TRBD2; CDR3nt: TGTGCCAGCAGCCCACGGACTAGCGGACACAATGAGCAGTTCTTC; CDR3aa: CASSPRTSGHNEQFF
j_gene: TRBJ2-3; v_gene: TRBV7-3; abundance: -; d_gene: -; CDR3nt: TGTGCCAGCAGTCCAGGGTCCACAATCGATACGCAGTATTTT; CDR3aa: CASSPGSTIDTQYF
j_gene: TRBJ2-5; v_gene: TRBV12-5; abundance: -; d_gene: TRBD2; CDR3nt: TGTGCTAGTGGTTTGGGAATAGCGGGAGAGGGCCAAGAGACCCAGTACTTC; CDR3aa: CASGLGIAGEGQETQYF
j_gene: TRBJ2-6; v_gene: TRBV19; abundance: -; d_gene: -; CDR3nt: TGTGCCAGTAGACAGGGCCCCGGGGCCAACGTCCTGACTTTC; CDR3aa: CASRQGPGANVLTF
j_gene: TRBJ1-1; v_gene: TRBV30; abundance: -; d_gene: TRBD1; CDR3nt: TGTGCCTGGAGCTCGGGACAGGGCCTACCTGAAGCTTTCTTT; CDR3aa: CAWSSGQGLPEAFF
j_gene: TRBJ2-3; v_gene: TRBV29-1; abundance: -; d_gene: TRBD2; CDR3nt: TGCAGCGTTGAGGCGGGAGAAAGCACAGATACGCAGTATTTT; CDR3aa: CSVEAGESTDTQYF
j_gene: TRBJ1-2; v_gene: TRBV2; abundance: -; d_gene: -; CDR3nt: TGTGCCAGCAGTGAAAGGCGGGGGGCCTATGGCTACACCTTC; CDR3aa: CASSERRGAYGYTF
j_gene: TRBJ1-5; v_gene: TRBV19; abundance: -; d_gene: -; CDR3nt: TGTGCCAGTAGCCCTCGGGGAGGAACCAGGAGCAATCAGCCCCAGCATTTT; CDR3aa: CASSPRGGTRSNQPQHF
j_gene: TRBJ2-1; v_gene: TRBV10-3; abundance: -; d_gene: TRBD2; CDR3nt: TGTGCCATGGCCGGACTAGCTAACAATGAGCAGTTCTTC; CDR3aa: CAMAGLANNEQFF
j_gene: TRBJ2-7; v_gene: TRBV15; abundance: -; d_gene: TRBD2; CDR3nt: TGTGCCACCAGCAGAGGACTAGCGGGGGTTTCTTACGAGCAGTACTTC; CDR3aa: CATSRGLAGVSYEQYF
j_gene: TRBJ2-4; v_gene: TRBV14; abundance: -; d_gene: TRBD1; CDR3nt: TGTGCCAGCAGCCAATCCGGACAGGGTCTGTACTTC; CDR3aa: CASSQSGQGLYF
j_gene: TRBJ2-1; v_gene: TRBV5-1; abundance: -; d_gene: TRBD1; CDR3nt: TGCGCCAGCAGCCGGGACAGGGGGGTGAATGAGCAGTTCTTC; CDR3aa: CASSRDRGVNEQFF
j_gene: TRBJ1-5; v_gene: TRBV19; abundance: -; d_gene: -; CDR3nt: TGTGCCAGTAGTATAGACCGGGACCCCTGGAGCAATCAGCCCCAGCATTTT; CDR3aa: CASSIDRDPWSNQPQHF
j_gene: TRBJ2-1; v_gene: TRBV10-3; abundance: once; d_gene: TRBD2; CDR3nt: TGTGCCATCAGTGAGCGGGAGGGGTACAATGAGCAGTTCTTC; CDR3aa: CAISEREGYNEQFF
j_gene: TRBJ2-3; v_gene: TRBV15; abundance: -; d_gene: TRBD1; CDR3nt: TGTGCCACCAGCAGGTTCTCCCCCGGGACAGGAGGGGATACGCAGTATTTT; CDR3aa: CATSRFSPGTGGDTQYF